This TCR beta chain was sequenced for a study of T cells in Graves' hyperthyroidism and ophthalmopathy. Study-level background: Prior to any treatment, at the point of initial diagnosis, peripheral blood was collected.

In its sample, this clonotype was seen many times. CDR1 and CDR2 from the germline V gene are SNHLY and FYNNEI. The CDR3 is made up of 17 amino acids. Trimming stripped 6 bases from V and 0 bases from J, with 21 bases between. Using RNA transcripts as the source, TCR beta CDR3 regions were amplified. A set of HTBI primers served as the primers for a first-round RT-PCR of the TCR CDR3. MiXCR was run by TCRdb on the multiplex PCR reads, yielding one entry per CDR3 protein. The sample comprises some 440,000 distinct CDR3 sequences, about a sixth of which are singletons, and approximately 8% rests with the top ten. Clinical symptoms, serum thyroxine, TRAb, thyroid ultrasound and orbital computed tomography informed diagnoses.

This TCR derives from a woman aged 18-29 years with Graves' hyperthyroidism. Sequencing was performed on blood. The rearrangement links TRBV2 to TRBJ2-7, with D possibly being TRBD2 (5 bases). In nucleotides, the CDR3 is TGTGCCAGCAGCCCTAGAGTCCTAGCATTGAGCTCCTACGAGCAGTACTTC. This gives the protein CASSPRVLALSSYEQYF.